The T cell receptor (beta chain) described here comes from a study of blood T cell repertoires in COVID-19. Study context: From the United States, Italy and Spain came samples of acute and convalescent COVID-19. Sample material is recorded as cDNA or gDNA derived from T cells, B-cell-depleted T cells, or PBMCs.

Sequenced by immunoSEQ multiplex PCR; TCRdb stores in-frame clones only, minus some. The sample includes fewer than 200,000 clones, around 79% of them seen just once. Ten or more counts support this clone. Trimming removed 4 bases from V and 6 bases from J, with 19 bases in between. This CDR3 region has 16 residues. Germline V lookup: CDR1 SGHRS, CDR2 YFSETQ. Study members were between about 18 and 100 years old and lived in 24 US regions. Participants were placed into cohorts based on the clinical history they reported. The TCR comes from a woman between 65 and 79 years old in a cohort exposed to, infected with or recovered from COVID-19 (not recorded which). Sequencing input: PBMCs or T cells enriched from blood (not recorded which). This chain connects TRBV5-1 to TRBJ2-2; D may be TRBD1 (5 bases). CDR3 sequence (DNA): TGCGCCAGCAGCCGATCCATCGACCAGGGCCCCGGGGAGCTGTTTTTT. Amino acids: CASSRSIDQGPGELFF.